One sample yielded the 16 T cell receptor beta chains listed below, sequenced in a study of shared clonotypes between healthy human individuals. Sequenced by immunoSEQ multiplex PCR; TCRdb stores in-frame clones only, minus some. This table holds hundreds of thousands of clones, more than 75% found once. Sequencing was performed on PBMCs. These TCRs come from a woman aged 40 to 50 in good health. Some clones in this sample may be carry-over from other donors' samples.

This clone was seen a few times. V usage is TRBV7-8 and J usage is TRBJ1-5; D gene uncertain. CDR1 and CDR2 from the germline V gene are SGHVS and FQNEAQ. Trimming cost V 1 base and J 7 bases, with 14 bases left between them. This CDR3 spans 15 amino acids. CDR3 nucleotides: TGTGCCAGCAGCTTAGGGGTGGGTAGTGGGCAGCCCCAGCATTTT. This gives the protein CASSLGVGSGQPQHF. Looking up the rest from reference TRBV7-8 and TRBJ1-5 gives the full variable domain: GAGVSQSPRYKVAKRGQDVALRCDPISGHVSLFWYQQALGQGPEFLTYFQNEAQLDKSGLPSDRFFAERPEGSVSTLKIQRTQQEDSAVYLCASSLGVGSGQPQHFGDGTRLSIL.

This clone is medium-sized (0.01 to 0.1%) within its sample. The chain links TRBV4-1 to TRBJ1-1, with D perhaps matching TRBD1 (6 bases). Germline V gene sequence: CDR1 MGHRA, CDR2 YSYEKL. The CDR3 has 13 amino acids. V shed 4 bases and J shed 4 bases, with 10 bases lying between them. CDR3 bases: TGCGCCAGCAGCCGAGGACAGAGCACTGAAGCTTTCTTT. It encodes CASSRGQSTEAFF.

The genes are TRBV9 and TRBJ2-3; D tentatively reads TRBD1 or TRBD2 (5 bases each). Germline values: CDR1 SGDLS, CDR2 YYNGEE. The CDR3 extends over 15 amino acids. V was cut by 4 bases and J by 2 bases, with 14 bases left in between. The CDR3 reads CASSPRGGTTDTQYF. The DNA of the CDR3 is TGTGCCAGCAGCCCCCGAGGTGGGACCACAGATACGCAGTATTTT. Full variable domain (outside the CDR3, taken from reference TRBV9 and TRBJ2-3): DSGVTQTPKHLITATGQRVTLRCSPRSGDLSVYWYQQSLDQGLQFLIQYYNGEERAKGNILERFSAQQFPDLHSELNLSSLELGDSALYFCASSPRGGTTDTQYFGPGTRLTVL.

The rearrangement uses TRBV5-1 and TRBJ1-1; tentative D call: TRBD1 (6 bases). V lost 4 bases, J lost 1 base, and 14 bases lay in between. The CDR3 length is 15 residues. Germline CDR1 is SGHRS and CDR2 is YFSETQ. CDR3: CASSPRTEPNTEAFF. CDR3 nucleotide sequence: TGCGCCAGCAGCCCTCGGACAGAACCGAACACTGAAGCTTTCTTT.

The chain employs TRBV14 and TRBJ1-4; the D gene is possibly TRBD1 (6 bases). Trimming cost V 4 bases and J 6 bases, with 9 bases left between them. CDR1 and CDR2 (germline): SGHDN, FVKESK. The CDR3 sequence is 13 residues long. The chain's CDR3 is CASSRDNDEKLFF. As DNA, the CDR3 is TGTGCCAGCAGCCGGGACAATGATGAAAAACTGTTTTTT.

The rearrangement joins TRBV9 to TRBJ2-3; 10 nucleotides agree with TRBD2. V shed 0 bases, J shed 7 bases, and the junction held 2 bases outside the gene matches. CDR1 and CDR2 from the germline V gene are SGDLS and YYNGEE. The CDR3 runs 14 residues. For the CDR3, the DNA is TGTGCCAGCAGCGTAGGTAGCGGGAGGTATACGCAGTATTTT. This encodes CASSVGSGRYTQYF.

The sample holds a few counts of this clone. The genes are TRBV5-4 and TRBJ2-7, with 13 bases matching TRBD2. CDR1 SGHNT and CDR2 YYREEE come from the germline V gene (reference sequence). V lost 0 bases, J lost 8 bases, and 5 bases stayed unmatched. The CDR3 extends over 15 amino acids. The CDR3 bases are TGTGCCAGCAGCTTGGCCCAACTAGCGGGAGGGCAGCAGTACTTC. This sequence encodes CASSLAQLAGGQQYF.

This chain connects TRBV6-5 to TRBJ2-6; D uncertain. Germline values: CDR1 MNHEY, CDR2 SVGAGI. Trimming removed 4 bases from V and 0 bases from J, with 7 bases in between. The CDR3 is made up of 15 amino acids. CDR3 coding DNA: TGTGCCAGCAGTTTTAGGAACTCTGGGGCCAACGTCCTGACTTTC. It encodes CASSFRNSGANVLTF.

The chain recombines TRBV10-3 with TRBJ1-2; no reliable D call. CDR3 length equals 14 residues. Per the germline V gene, CDR1 is ENHRY and CDR2 is SYGVKD. V lost 5 bases and J lost 4, with 14 bases in between. The CDR3 region has the DNA TGTGCCATCAGTTTTAAAAGTATCGGCTATGGCTACACCTTC. Protein product: CAISFKSIGYGYTF.

The V gene is TRBV5-1, the J gene TRBJ2-3, with D perhaps TRBD1 or TRBD2 (5 bases each). The CDR3 spans 14 residues. CDR1 is SGHRS and CDR2 is YFSETQ in the germline V gene. V shed 1 base and J shed 2 bases, with 8 bases lying between them. The CDR3 nucleotides are TGCGCCAGCAGCTTGTGGGACCTCACAGATACGCAGTATTTT. Amino acids: CASSLWDLTDTQYF. The full variable domain, in which reference TRBV5-1 and TRBJ2-3 provide the parts outside the CDR3, is KAGVTQTPRYLIKTRGQQVTLSCSPISGHRSVSWYQQTPGQGLQFLFEYFSETQRNKGNFPGRFSGRQFSNSRSEMNVSTLELGDSALYLCASSLWDLTDTQYFGPGTRLTVL.

This chain uses TRBV7-6 with TRBJ2-1; no reliable D call. Looked up from germline, CDR1 is SGHVS and CDR2 is FNYEAQ. The CDR3 spans 15 residues. The V gene lost 5 bases and the J gene lost 6 bases, with 17 bases spanning the gap. DNA for the CDR3: TGTGCCAGCAGCCCCTGGGTAGGTTATCTCAATGAGCAGTTCTTC. Its protein product is CASSPWVGYLNEQFF.

The chain employs TRBV7-8 and TRBJ1-5, with TRBD1 identical over 7 bases. Germline CDR1 reads SGHVS; CDR2 reads FQNEAQ. Trimming took 5 bases from V and 0 from J; bases not matched to a gene: 7. The CDR3 length is 16 residues. DNA for the CDR3: TGTGCCAGCAGCCGGGGACAGCATGATAGCAATCAGCCCCAGCATTTT. Its protein product is CASSRGQHDSNQPQHF.

For this clone: The junction does not match germline at one end; this may be a read error. The CDR3 is CASNQVATNTGELFF. The CDR3 DNA follows: TGCGCCAGCAACCAAGTGGCGACGAACACCGGGGAGCTGTTTTTT. The chain joins TRBV4-3 to TRBJ2-2; D remains ambiguous. CDR3 length equals 15 residues. CDR1 and CDR2 from the germline V gene are LGHNA and YSLEER.

This chain links TRBV28 with TRBJ1-1; D unclear. CDR1 and CDR2 from the germline V gene are MDHEN and SYDVKM. This CDR3 region has 14 residues. Trimming took off 2 bases at V and 5 bases at J, with 12 bases between the two ends. CDR3 residues: CASSLSTKITEAFF. CDR3 DNA: TGTGCCAGCAGTTTAAGCACCAAGATTACTGAAGCTTTCTTT.

The chain joins TRBV2 to TRBJ1-2; no clear D gene. This CDR3 is 15 amino acids long. From germline, CDR1 is SNHLY and CDR2 FYNNEI. Trimming pared 4 bases from V and 0 bases from J, leaving 12 bases between. The CDR3 loop reads CASSAVNQANYGYTF. CDR3 DNA sequence: TGTGCCAGCAGTGCGGTTAACCAAGCTAACTATGGCTACACCTTC. Drawing the rest from reference TRBV2 and TRBJ1-2, the complete variable domain is EPEVTQTPSHQVTQMGQEVILRCVPISNHLYFYWYRQILGQKVEFLVSFYNNEISEKSEIFDDQFSVERPDGSNFTLKIRSTKLEDSAMYFCASSAVNQANYGYTFGSGTRLTVV.

V gene TRBV5-8 combines with J gene TRBJ2-7, with 7 bases identical to TRBD2. Germline-derived CDR1 and CDR2 are SGHTS and YDEGEE. Trimming took 2 bases from V and 1 from J; bases not matched to a gene: 3. The CDR3 is 14 amino acids. CDR3: CASSFPAGSYEQYF. The CDR3 nucleotides are TGTGCCAGCAGCTTCCCAGCGGGATCCTACGAGCAGTACTTC. Full variable domain (rest looked up from reference TRBV5-8 and TRBJ2-7): EAGVTQSPTHLIKTRGQQATLRCSPISGHTSVYWYQQALGLGLQFLLWYDEGEERNRGNFPPRFSGRQFPNYSSELNVNALELEDSALYLCASSFPAGSYEQYFGPGTRLTVT.